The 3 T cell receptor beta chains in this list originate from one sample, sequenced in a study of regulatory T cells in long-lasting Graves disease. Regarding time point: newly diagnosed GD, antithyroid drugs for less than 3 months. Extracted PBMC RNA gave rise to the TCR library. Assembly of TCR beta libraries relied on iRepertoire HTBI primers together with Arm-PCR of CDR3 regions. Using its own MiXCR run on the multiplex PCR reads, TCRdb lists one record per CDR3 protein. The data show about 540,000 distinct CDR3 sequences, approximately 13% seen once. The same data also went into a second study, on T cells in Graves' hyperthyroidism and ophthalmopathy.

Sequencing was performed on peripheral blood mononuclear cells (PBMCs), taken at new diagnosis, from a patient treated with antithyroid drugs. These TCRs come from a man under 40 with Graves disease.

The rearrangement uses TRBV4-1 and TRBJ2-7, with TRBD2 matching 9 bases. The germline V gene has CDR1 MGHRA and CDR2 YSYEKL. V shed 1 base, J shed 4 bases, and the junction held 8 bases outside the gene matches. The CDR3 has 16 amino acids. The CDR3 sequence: CASSQVQREEPYEQYF. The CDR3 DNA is TGCGCCAGCAGCCAAGTCCAGCGGGAGGAACCATACGAGCAGTACTTC.

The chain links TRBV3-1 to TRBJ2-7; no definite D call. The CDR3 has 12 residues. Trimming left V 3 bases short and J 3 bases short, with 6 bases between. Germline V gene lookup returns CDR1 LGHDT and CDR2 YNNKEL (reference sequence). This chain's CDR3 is CASSQSNYEQYF. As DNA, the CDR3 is TGTGCCAGCAGCCAGAGTAACTACGAGCAGTACTTC.

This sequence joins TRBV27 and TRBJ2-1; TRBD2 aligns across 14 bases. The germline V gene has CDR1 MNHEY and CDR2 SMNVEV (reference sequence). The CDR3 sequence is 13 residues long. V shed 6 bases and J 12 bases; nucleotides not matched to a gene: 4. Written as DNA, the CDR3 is TGTGCCAGCAGGGGGACTAGCGGGAGAGGGCAGTTCTTC. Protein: CASRGTSGRGQFF.